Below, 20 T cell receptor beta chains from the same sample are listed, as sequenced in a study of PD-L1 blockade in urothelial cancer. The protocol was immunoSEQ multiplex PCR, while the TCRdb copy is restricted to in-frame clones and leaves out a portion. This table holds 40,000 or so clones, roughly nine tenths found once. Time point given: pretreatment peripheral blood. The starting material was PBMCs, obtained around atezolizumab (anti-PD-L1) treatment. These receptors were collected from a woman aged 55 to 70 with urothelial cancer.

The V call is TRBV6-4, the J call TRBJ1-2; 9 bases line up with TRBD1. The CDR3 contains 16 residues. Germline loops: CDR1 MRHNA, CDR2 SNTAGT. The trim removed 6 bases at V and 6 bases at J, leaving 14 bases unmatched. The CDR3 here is CASSASRLTGGHGYTF. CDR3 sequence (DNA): TGTGCCAGCAGCGCCTCTCGGCTTACAGGGGGCCATGGCTACACCTTC.

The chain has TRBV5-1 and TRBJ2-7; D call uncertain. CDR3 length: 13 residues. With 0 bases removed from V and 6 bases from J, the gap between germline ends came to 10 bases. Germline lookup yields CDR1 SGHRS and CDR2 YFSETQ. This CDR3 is CASSLGGSGEQYF. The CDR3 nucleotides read TGCGCCAGCAGCTTGGGTGGTTCGGGCGAGCAGTACTTC. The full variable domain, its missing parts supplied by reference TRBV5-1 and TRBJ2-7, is KAGVTQTPRYLIKTRGQQVTLSCSPISGHRSVSWYQQTPGQGLQFLFEYFSETQRNKGNFPGRFSGRQFSNSRSEMNVSTLELGDSALYLCASSLGGSGEQYFGPGTRLTVT.

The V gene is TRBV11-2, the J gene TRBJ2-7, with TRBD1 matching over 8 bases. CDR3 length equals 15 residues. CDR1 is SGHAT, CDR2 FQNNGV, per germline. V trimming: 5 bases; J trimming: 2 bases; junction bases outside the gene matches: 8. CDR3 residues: CASSPDAGQAYEQYF. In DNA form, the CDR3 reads TGTGCCAGCAGCCCTGATGCGGGACAGGCCTACGAGCAGTACTTC. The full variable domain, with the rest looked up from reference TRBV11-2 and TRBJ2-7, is EAGVAQSPRYKIIEKRQSVAFWCNPISGHATLYWYQQILGQGPKLLIQFQNNGVVDDSQLPKDRFSAERLKGVDSTLKIQPAKLEDSAVYLCASSPDAGQAYEQYFGPGTRLTVT.

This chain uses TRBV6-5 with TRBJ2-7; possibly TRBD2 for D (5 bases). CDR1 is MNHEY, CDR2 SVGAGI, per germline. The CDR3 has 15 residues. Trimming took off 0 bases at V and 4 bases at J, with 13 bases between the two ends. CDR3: CASSYSRGKLYEQYF. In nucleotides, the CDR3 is TGTGCCAGCAGTTACTCGCGAGGGAAGTTATACGAGCAGTACTTC.

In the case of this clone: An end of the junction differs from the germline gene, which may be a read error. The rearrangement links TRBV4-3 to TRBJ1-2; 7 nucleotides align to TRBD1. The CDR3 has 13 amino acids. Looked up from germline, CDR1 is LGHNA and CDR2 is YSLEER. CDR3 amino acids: CASSEDRVGGYTF. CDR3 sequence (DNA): TGCGCCAGCAGCGAAGACAGGGTCGGTGGCTACACCTTC.

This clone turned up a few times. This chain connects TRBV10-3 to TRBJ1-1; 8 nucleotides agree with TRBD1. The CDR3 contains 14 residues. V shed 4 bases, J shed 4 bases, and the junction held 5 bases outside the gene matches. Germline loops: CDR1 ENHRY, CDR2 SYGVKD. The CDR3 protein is CAISGQGAGTEAFF. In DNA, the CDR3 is TGTGCCATCAGTGGTCAGGGGGCTGGCACTGAAGCTTTCTTT.

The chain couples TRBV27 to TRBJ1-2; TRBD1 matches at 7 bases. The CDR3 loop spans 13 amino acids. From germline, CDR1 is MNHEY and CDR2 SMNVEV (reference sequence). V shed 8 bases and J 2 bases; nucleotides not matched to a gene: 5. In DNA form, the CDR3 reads TGTGCCAGCCGGCCAGGGGGGAACTATGGCTACACCTTC. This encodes CASRPGGNYGYTF.

The CDR3 here is CASRPTGLGQPQHF. CDR3 sequence (DNA): TGTGCCAGCAGGCCAACAGGGTTGGGTCAGCCCCAGCATTTT. The genes are TRBV28 and TRBJ1-5, with a tentative D call TRBD1 (6 bases). CDR3 length: 14 residues. V was trimmed by 6 bases and J by 6 bases, leaving 15 bases between them. Germline V gives CDR1 MDHEN, CDR2 SYDVKM.

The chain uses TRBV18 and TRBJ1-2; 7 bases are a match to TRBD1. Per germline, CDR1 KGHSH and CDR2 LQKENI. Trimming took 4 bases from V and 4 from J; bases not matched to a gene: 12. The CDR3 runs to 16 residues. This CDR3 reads CASSRMTGPSVYGYTF. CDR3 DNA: TGTGCCAGCTCACGAATGACAGGGCCCAGTGTCTATGGCTACACCTTC.

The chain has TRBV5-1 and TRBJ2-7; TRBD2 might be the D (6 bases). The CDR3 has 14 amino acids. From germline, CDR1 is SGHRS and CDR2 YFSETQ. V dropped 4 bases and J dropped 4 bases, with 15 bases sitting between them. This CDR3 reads CASSLSGLIYEQYF. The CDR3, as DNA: TGCGCCAGCAGCCTCTCGGGACTCATTTACGAGCAGTACTTC.

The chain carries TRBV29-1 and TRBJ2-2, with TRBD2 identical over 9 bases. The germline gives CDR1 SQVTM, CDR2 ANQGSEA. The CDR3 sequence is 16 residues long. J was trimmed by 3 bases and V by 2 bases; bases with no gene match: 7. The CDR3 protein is CSVEMVAGEHTGELFF. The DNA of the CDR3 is TGCAGCGTTGAAATGGTAGCGGGAGAGCACACCGGGGAGCTGTTTTTT.

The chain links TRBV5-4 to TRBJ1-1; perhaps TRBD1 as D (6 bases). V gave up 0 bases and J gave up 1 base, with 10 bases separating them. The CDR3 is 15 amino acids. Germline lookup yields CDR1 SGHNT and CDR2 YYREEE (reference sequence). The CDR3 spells CASSLGSGANTEAFF. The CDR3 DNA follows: TGTGCCAGCAGCTTGGGTTCAGGGGCGAACACTGAAGCTTTCTTT.

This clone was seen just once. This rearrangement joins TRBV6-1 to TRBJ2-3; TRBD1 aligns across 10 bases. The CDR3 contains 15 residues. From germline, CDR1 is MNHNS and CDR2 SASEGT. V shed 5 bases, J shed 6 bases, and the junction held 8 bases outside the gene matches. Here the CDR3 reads CASSSLGQGRDTQYF. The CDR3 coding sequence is TGTGCCAGCAGTTCCTTGGGACAGGGGAGGGATACGCAGTATTTT.

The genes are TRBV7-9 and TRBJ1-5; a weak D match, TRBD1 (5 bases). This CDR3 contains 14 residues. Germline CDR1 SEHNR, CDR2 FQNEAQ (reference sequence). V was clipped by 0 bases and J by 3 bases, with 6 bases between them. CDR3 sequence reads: CASSLAQANQPQHF. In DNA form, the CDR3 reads TGTGCCAGCAGCTTAGCACAGGCCAATCAGCCCCAGCATTTT.

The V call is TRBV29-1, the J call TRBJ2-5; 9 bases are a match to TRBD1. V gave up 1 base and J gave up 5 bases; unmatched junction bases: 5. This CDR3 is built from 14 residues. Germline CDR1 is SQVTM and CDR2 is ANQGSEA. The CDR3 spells CSVEGGQGGETQYF. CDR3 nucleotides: TGCAGCGTTGAAGGGGGACAGGGAGGGGAGACCCAGTACTTC.

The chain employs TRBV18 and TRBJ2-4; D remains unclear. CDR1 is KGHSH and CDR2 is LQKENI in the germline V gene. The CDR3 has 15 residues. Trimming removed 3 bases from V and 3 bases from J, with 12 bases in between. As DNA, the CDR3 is TGTGCCAGCTCACCTCGAGAATCCGGCAAAAACATTCAGTACTTC. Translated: CASSPRESGKNIQYF.

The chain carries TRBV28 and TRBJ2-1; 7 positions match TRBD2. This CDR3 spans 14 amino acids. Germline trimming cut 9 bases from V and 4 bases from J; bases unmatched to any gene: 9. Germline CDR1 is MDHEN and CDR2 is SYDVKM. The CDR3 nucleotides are TGTGCCAGTACACTCAGCGGGAAATACAATGAGCAGTTCTTC. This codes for CASTLSGKYNEQFF.

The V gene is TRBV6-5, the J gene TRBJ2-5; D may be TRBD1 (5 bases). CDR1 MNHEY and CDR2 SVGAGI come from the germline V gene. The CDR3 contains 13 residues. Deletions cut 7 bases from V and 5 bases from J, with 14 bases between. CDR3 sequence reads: CASKGREVETQYF. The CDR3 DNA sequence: TGTGCCAGCAAGGGCAGGGAAGTCGAGACCCAGTACTTC.

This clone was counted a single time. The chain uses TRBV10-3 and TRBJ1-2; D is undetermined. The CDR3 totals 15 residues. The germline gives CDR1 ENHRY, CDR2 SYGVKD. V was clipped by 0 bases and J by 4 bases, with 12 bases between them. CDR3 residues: CAISESKVGIYGYTF. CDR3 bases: TGTGCCATCAGTGAGTCAAAAGTGGGCATCTATGGCTACACCTTC.

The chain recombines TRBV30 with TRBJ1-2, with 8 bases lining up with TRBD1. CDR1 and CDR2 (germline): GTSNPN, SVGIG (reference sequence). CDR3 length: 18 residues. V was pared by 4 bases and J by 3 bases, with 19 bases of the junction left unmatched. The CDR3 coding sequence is TGTGCCTGGAAACCCCCCCAGGGGGCTGGAGGGCCGCACTATGGCTACACCTTC. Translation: CAWKPPQGAGGPHYGYTF.